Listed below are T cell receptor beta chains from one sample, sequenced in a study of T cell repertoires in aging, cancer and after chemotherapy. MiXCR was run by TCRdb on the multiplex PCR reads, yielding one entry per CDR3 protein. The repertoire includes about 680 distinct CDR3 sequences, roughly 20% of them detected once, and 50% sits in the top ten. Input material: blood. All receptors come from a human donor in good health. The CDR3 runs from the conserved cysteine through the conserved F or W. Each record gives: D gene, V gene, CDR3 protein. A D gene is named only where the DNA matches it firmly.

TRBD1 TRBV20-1 CSAVGTGGAWGYTF
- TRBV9 CASSVRGETQYF
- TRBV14 CASSHGQYNEQFF
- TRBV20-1 CSARGVTGYTF
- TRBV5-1 CASSLVPGLREQYF
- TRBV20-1 CSARGGGFNEQFF
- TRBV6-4 CASSLQSGRETQYF
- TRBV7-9 CASSETGTEAFF
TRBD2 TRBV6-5 CASSEGGLGSGRDTQYF
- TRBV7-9 CASSHNYGYTF
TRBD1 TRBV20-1 CSARDLQGEAYEQYF
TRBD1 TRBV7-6 CASSADRAFANEQFF
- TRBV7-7 CASSLGENYEQYF
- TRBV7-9 CASSADRVAAGPYYEQYF
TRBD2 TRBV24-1 CATSDLLSGKDTQYF
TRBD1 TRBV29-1 CSVAGQDPQYF
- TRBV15 CATSSRPQETQYF
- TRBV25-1 CASSELGQPGEAFF
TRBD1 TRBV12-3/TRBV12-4 CASSFSDRGTGELFF
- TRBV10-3 CAIRTGVNYGYTF
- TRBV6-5 CASSNREVPYEQYF
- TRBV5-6 CASSLPSAGDTGELFF
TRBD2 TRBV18 CASSPSGSPHEQFF
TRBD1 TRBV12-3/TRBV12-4 CATALWTGGFGNQPQHF
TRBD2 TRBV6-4 CASSVGGRAYNEQFF
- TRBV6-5 CASSGHSTGPLSTEAFF
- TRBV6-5 CASSRPYNEQFF
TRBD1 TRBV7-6 CASSSETGRYGYTF
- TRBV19 CASSIRGNTEAFF
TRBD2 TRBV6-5 CASGLGLAGGGANVLTF
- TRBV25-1 CASSPLGGGYTF
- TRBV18 CASSPDRVYGYTF
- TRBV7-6 CASSPPGRGEGETQYF
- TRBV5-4 CASSLRQRLYNEQFF
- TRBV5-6 CASSLGLGGELFF
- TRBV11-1 CASSYASVDGYTF
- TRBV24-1 CATSDWGRGSETQYF